This entry lists 3 T cell receptor beta chains sequenced from one sample in a study of blood T cells in healthy people across ages. Sample-barcoded 5' priming and a J-beta primer mix drove a second PCR of about 7 to 11 cycles. MiXCR was run by TCRdb on the 5' RACE reads, yielding one entry per CDR3 protein. The table lists 700,000 to 1,000,000 distinct CDR3 sequences, around 45% of them singletons. Sequenced sample: blood. The source is a man aged 60-69 years in good health.

The V call is TRBV30, the J call TRBJ1-2; D is possibly TRBD1 (5 bases). Germline V gene sequence: CDR1 GTSNPN, CDR2 SVGIG (reference sequence). V was cut by 1 base and J by 4 bases, with 10 bases left in between. The CDR3 extends over 13 amino acids. CDR3 in amino acids: CAWSGRGPYGYTF. For the CDR3, the DNA is TGTGCCTGGAGTGGTAGGGGCCCCTATGGCTACACCTTC. Variable domain in full (rest from reference TRBV30 and TRBJ1-2): SQTIHQWPATLVQPVGSPLSLECTVEGTSNPNLYWYRQAAGRGLQLLFYSVGIGQISSEVPQNLSASRPQDRQFILSSKKLLLSDSGFYLCAWSGRGPYGYTFGSGTRLTVV.

This chain links TRBV7-8 with TRBJ2-5, with 12 bases lining up with TRBD1. Per the germline V gene, CDR1 is SGHVS and CDR2 is FQNEAQ. The ends lost 5 bases at V and 6 bases at J; junction bases unmatched: 7. The CDR3 contains 15 residues. This CDR3 reads CASSGGTGGAKTQYF. The CDR3 coding sequence is TGTGCCAGCAGCGGAGGGACAGGGGGCGCAAAGACCCAGTACTTC.

Remarks on this clonotype: Mismatch with germline at one junction end may stem from a read error. This chain joins TRBV6-2 or TRBV6-3 and TRBJ1-2; unclear D gene. CDR3 size: 15 residues. In germline, CDR1 is MNHEY, CDR2 SVGEGT. Here the CDR3 DNA reads TGTGCCAGCAGTTATCCGGGCCCTCCGGGCTATGTCTACACCTTC. Its translation: CASSYPGPPGYVYTF.